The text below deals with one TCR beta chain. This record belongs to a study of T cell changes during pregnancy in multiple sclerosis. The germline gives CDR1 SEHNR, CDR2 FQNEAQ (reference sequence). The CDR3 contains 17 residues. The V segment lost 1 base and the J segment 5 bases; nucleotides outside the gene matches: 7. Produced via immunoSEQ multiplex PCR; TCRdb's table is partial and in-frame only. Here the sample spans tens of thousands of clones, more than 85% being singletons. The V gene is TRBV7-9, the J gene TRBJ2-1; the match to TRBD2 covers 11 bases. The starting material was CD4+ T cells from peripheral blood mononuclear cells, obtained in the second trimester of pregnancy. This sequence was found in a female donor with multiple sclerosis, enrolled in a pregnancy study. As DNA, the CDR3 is TGTGCCAGCAGCTTAGGGACCCTAGCGGGAGGCCACAATGAGCAGTTCTTC. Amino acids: CASSLGTLAGGHNEQFF.